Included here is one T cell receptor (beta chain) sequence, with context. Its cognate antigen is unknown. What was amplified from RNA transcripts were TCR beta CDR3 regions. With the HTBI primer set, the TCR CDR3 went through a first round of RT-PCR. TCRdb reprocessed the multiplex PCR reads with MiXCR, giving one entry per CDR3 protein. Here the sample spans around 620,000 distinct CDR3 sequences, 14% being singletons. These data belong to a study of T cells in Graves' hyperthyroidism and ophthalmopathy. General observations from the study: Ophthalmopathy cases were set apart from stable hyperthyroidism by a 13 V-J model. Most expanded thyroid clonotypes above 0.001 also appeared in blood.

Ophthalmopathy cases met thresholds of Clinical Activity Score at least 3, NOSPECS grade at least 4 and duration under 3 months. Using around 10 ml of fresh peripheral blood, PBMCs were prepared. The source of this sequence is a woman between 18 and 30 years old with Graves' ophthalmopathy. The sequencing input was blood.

The CDR3: CASTEGQGFSGANVLTF. CDR3 nucleotides: TGTGCCAGCACCGAGGGACAGGGCTTCTCTGGGGCCAACGTCCTGACTTTC. The rearrangement links TRBV6-2 or TRBV6-3 to TRBJ2-6, with 9 bases matching TRBD1. The V and J ends lost 7 bases and 0 bases, in that order; junction bases with no gene match: 7. The CDR3 consists of 17 residues. CDR1 is MNHEY, CDR2 SVGEGT, per germline.